Reported below is one T cell receptor beta chain. This clone appeared a few times. Its antigen remains unidentified. Nothing much larger sits one base from this clone, and base qualities are not available. The immunoSEQ Assay, a bias-controlled multiplex PCR, was used to amplify TCRbeta CDR3 regions from genomic DNA. In the paper's pipeline: The number of nucleated cells in each sample was estimated from the amplification of reference gene primers within the assay. Sequence reads were collapsed and filtered to measure the absolute abundance of every unique TCRbeta CDR3 rearrangement. For each sample, productive Simpson clonality was calculated as the square root of Simpson's diversity index over productive rearrangements. TCRdb limited this immuneACCESS table to in-frame rearrangements with V and J called. A share of clones is missing; checked studies link under half to unresolved V genes, and the rest is unexplained. V, J and clone size reflect that table, while D and trimming were determined from the DNA. The sample table contains 95,000 to 100,000 clones; only one count was recorded for approximately 79% of them. Around a sixth of the sample lies in the top ten.

Each collaborating institution followed its own protocols to collect whole blood in K2EDTA tubes. Collaborator samples were shipped for TCRbeta analysis as frozen whole blood, isolated PBMCs, or DNA extracted from either sample type. The sample is drawn from a study of blood T cell repertoires in COVID-19 (TCRdb year 2020). Background for the entire study: Samples covering the acute and convalescent phases of COVID-19 were provided by collaborators in the United States, Italy and Spain. The prospective study material was composed of cDNA or gDNA derived from T cells, B-cell-depleted T cells, or PBMCs. The dataset comprised deeply sampled blood TCRbeta repertoires from subjects exposed to, actively infected with, or recovered from COVID-19. The repertoires were released in a freely available public database meant as a resource for research on the immune response to SARS-CoV-2. Samples were obtained from the ongoing ImmuneRACE study (first 160 participants) and from about 1,300 subjects provided by 6 global collaborators. Nearly every sample came with metadata listing a de-identified subject ID, COVID-19 status, age in years and sex. Where HLA class I and class II types were available, the types were taken from metadata supplied by the sample provider, not from assay-based typing.

What the authors observed across the whole study: The quantity of clinical and demographic metadata differed by source and by participant and was supplied without curation.

Reading the germline V gene gives CDR1 SGHVS and CDR2 FNYEAQ. Deletion took 1 base off V and 2 bases off J, with a span of 12 bases between the germline ends. The CDR3 numbers 15 residues from cysteine through phenylalanine. Only CDR3 DNA remains: 45 bases, in frame from the first base. The sequence derives from a woman of 80 years or more with active or convalescent COVID-19. The source material was peripheral blood. The sequence links TRBV7-6 to TRBJ2-7, and possibly TRBD2, on 6 matching bases. Read as DNA, the sequence is TGTGCCAGCAGCTTAGAGCGCGGAGGGGCCTACGAGCAGTACTTC. This translates into CASSLERGGAYEQYF.